This T cell receptor (beta chain) came from a study of blood T cell repertoires in COVID-19. TCRdb's copy holds only in-frame clones and misses some; the assay was immunoSEQ multiplex PCR. This table has 97,000 or so clones, 82% appearing once. The V gene end was trimmed by 6 bases and the J gene end by 12 bases; junction bases not matched to a gene: 10. The germline CDR1 and CDR2 sequences are SNHLY and FYNNEI. The CDR3 length is 12 residues. The sample comprised peripheral blood. The origin of this receptor is an elderly man with acute or convalescent COVID-19. V is TRBV2 and J is TRBJ2-7, with 8 bases lining up with TRBD1. In DNA form, the CDR3 reads TGTGCCAGCAGCGGACAGGGCCTGGTTCCGTACTTC. It codes for CASSGQGLVPYF.